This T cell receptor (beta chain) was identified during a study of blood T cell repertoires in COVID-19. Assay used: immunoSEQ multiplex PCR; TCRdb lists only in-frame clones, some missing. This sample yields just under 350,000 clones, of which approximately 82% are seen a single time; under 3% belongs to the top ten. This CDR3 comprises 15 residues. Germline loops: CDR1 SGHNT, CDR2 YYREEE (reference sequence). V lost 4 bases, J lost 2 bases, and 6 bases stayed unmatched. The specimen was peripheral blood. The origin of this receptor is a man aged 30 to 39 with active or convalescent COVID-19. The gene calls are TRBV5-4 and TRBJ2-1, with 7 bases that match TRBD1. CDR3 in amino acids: CASSPQGTAYNEQFF. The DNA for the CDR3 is TGTGCCAGCAGCCCCCAGGGGACAGCCTACAATGAGCAGTTCTTC.